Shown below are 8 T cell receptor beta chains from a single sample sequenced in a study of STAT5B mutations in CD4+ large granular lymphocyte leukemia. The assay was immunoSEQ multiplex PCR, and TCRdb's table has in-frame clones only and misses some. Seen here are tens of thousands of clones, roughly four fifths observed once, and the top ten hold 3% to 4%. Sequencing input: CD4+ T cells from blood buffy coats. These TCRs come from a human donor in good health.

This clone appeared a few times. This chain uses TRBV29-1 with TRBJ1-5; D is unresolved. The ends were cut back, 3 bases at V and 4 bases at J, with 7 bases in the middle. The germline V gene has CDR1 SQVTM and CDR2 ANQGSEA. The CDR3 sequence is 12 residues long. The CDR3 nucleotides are TGCAGCGTTGATTTACAGAATCAGCCCCAGCATTTT. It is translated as CSVDLQNQPQHF.

DNA for the CDR3: TGCGCCAGCAGCCGACAGGGGGCTGAATCACCCCTCCACTTT. Amino acids: CASSRQGAESPLHF. The gene calls are TRBV5-1 and TRBJ1-6, with 10 bases lining up with TRBD1. Germline V CDR1 and CDR2: SGHRS, YFSETQ. CDR3 length: 14 amino acids. V gave up 4 bases and J gave up 10 bases; unmatched junction bases: 5.

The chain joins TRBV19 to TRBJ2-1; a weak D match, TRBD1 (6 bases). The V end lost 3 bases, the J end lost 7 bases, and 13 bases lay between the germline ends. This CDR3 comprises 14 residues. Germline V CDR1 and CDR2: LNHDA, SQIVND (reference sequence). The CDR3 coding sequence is TGTGCCAGTAGTATGGGGACGGACAGTAATGAGCAGTTCTTC. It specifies CASSMGTDSNEQFF.

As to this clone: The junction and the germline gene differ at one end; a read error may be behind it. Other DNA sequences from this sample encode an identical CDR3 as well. CDR3 nucleotide sequence: TGCGCCAGCATCACAGGTCGTAACTCTGGAAACACCATATATTTT. This encodes CASITGRNSGNTIYF. The chain is built from TRBV7-9 and TRBJ1-3; maybe TRBD1 (5 bases). This CDR3 is built from 15 residues. Germline CDR1 and CDR2: SEHNR and FQNEAQ (reference sequence).

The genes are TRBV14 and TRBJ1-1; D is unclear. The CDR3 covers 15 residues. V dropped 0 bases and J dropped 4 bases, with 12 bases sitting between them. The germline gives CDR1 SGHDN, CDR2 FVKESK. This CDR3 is CASSQESSRFTEAFF. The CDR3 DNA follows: TGTGCCAGCAGCCAAGAGTCGTCGAGGTTCACTGAAGCTTTCTTT. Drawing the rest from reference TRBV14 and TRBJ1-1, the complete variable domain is EAGVTQFPSHSVIEKGQTVTLRCDPISGHDNLYWYRRVMGKEIKFLLHFVKESKQDESGMPNNRFLAERTGGTYSTLKVQPAELEDSGVYFCASSQESSRFTEAFFGQGTRLTVV.

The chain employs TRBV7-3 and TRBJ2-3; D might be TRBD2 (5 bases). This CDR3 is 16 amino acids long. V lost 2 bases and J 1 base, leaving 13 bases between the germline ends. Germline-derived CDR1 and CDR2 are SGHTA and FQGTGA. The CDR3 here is CASSLASGSGTDTQYF. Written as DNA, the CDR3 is TGTGCCAGCAGCTTAGCGTCGGGGTCGGGCACAGATACGCAGTATTTT. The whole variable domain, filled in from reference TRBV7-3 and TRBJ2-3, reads GAGVSQTPSNKVTEKGKYVELRCDPISGHTALYWYRQSLGQGPEFLIYFQGTGAADDSGLPNDRFFAVRPEGSVSTLKIQRTERGDSAVYLCASSLASGSGTDTQYFGPGTRLTVL.

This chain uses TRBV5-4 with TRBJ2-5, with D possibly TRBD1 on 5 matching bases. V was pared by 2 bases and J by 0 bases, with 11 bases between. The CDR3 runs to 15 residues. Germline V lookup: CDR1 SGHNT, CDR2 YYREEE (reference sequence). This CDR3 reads CASSFGHKYQETQYF. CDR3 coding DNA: TGTGCCAGCAGCTTCGGACACAAGTACCAAGAGACCCAGTACTTC.

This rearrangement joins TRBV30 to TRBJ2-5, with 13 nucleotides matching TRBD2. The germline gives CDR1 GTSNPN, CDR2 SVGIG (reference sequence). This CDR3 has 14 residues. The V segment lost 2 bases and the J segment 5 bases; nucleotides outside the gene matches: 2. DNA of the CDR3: TGTGCCTGGAGTACGGGACTAGCGGGGGAGACCCAGTACTTC. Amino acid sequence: CAWSTGLAGETQYF.